This T cell receptor (beta chain) was sequenced during a study of cytotoxic CD8 clonotypes in ibrutinib-treated CLL. Looking at the study overall: Enrolment comprised 10 to 11 relapsed/refractory and more than 14 treatment-naive patients; 17 to 18 were IGHV unmutated. Overall, some 25 responses were partial and 2 complete; following median roughly 72 months, about 15 patients stayed remitted and around twelve progressed.

This table comes from immunoSEQ multiplex PCR, and its TCRdb copy is limited to in-frame clones, with some not included. The sample shows some 140,000 clones, 80% to 85% of them seen only once. Study conclusions and caveats: Clonality increased with ibrutinib response but returned toward baseline at progression.

This CDR3 region has 16 residues. The germline CDR1 and CDR2 sequences are SGHNT and YYREEE (reference sequence). V was clipped by 4 bases and J by 7 bases; unmatched bases: 15. Comments on this clone: As yet, its antigen is unknown.

The sample was PBMCs, taken after 24 months of ibrutinib treatment. This TCR was recovered from a human donor with chronic lymphocytic leukemia. The chain uses TRBV5-4 and TRBJ1-1, with 8 bases aligning to TRBD1. CDR3 residues: CASSLDRVGVGGEAFF. Here the CDR3 DNA reads TGTGCCAGCAGCCTGGACAGGGTAGGGGTTGGGGGTGAAGCTTTCTTT.